The TCR beta chain described here comes from a study of T cells after yellow fever vaccination. Remarks on this clonotype: What it recognizes is unknown.

Production of TCR cDNA was by 5'RACE template switching, which also added a universal primer site and UMIs. From the 5' RACE reads, TCRdb called clonotypes with MiXCR, one entry per CDR3 protein. The sample lists approximately 580,000 distinct CDR3 sequences; 17% were seen once. Findings and limits, study-wide: The bulk population could contribute abundant contaminating clonotypes to FACS-sorted repertoires. Though it reached lower strength, the secondary response hit its peak faster, day 5 versus 15. Subsequent to the booster, the majority of primary-vaccination clones reappeared (roughly 96% CD4, 85% to 90% CD8).

The CDR3 runs to 17 residues. V was cut by 2 bases and J by 3 bases, with 14 bases left in between. Germline values: CDR1 MGHDK, CDR2 SYGVNS. The chain employs TRBV25-1 and TRBJ2-6, with D tentatively TRBD1 (7 bases). This clonotype was sampled from a man younger than 35 who received the YFV17D yellow fever vaccine. The sample here was PBMCs, taken 4 to 5 days after the first yellow fever vaccination. This CDR3 reads CASSERQGGGGANVLTF. As DNA, the CDR3 is TGTGCCAGCAGTGAACGACAGGGAGGAGGTGGGGCCAACGTCCTGACTTTC.